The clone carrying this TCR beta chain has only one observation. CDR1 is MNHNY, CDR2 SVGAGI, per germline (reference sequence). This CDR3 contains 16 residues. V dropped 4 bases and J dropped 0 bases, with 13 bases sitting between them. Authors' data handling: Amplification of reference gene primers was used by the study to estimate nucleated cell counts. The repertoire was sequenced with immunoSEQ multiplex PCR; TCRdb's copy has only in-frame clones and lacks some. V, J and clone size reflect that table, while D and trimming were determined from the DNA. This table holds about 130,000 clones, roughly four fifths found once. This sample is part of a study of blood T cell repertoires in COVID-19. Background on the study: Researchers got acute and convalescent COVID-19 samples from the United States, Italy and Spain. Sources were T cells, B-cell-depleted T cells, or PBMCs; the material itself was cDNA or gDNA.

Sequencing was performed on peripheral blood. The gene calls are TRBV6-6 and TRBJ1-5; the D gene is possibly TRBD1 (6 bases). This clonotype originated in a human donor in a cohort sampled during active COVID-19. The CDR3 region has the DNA TGTGCCAGCAGTTCCAAGACAGGTTATAGCAATCAGCCCCAGCATTTT. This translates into CASSSKTGYSNQPQHF.